The rows below give T cell receptor beta chains drawn from one sample of a study of cytomegalovirus exposure and HLA in healthy donors. Profiled with immunoSEQ multiplex PCR; TCRdb holds only in-frame clones, not every one. The sample holds about 120,000 clones, around 86% seen once. The source material was PBMCs. The source is a woman aged 40 to 50 in good health and CMV-seronegative. CDR3s include the opening cysteine and the closing phenylalanine or tryptophan. The D gene is left open where the match is weak. A clone size is listed for some rows: how often the clone was seen (once, few, many), or a class if it is expanded.

TRBD1	TRBV28	NA	TRBJ2-7	14	CASSIGTGSYEQYF	TGTGCCAGCAGTATTGGGACAGGGTCCTACGAGCAGTACTTC
TRBD2	TRBV2	NA	TRBJ2-1	16	CASSERTRTLRDEQFF	TGTGCCAGCAGTGAAAGGACTAGGACTCTGCGCGATGAGCAGTTCTTC
TRBD1	TRBV4-2	NA	TRBJ1-3	15	CASSNRQGDGNTIYF	TGTGCCAGCAGCAATAGACAGGGGGACGGAAACACCATATATTTT
TRBD2	TRBV5-1	NA	TRBJ2-5	16	CASSLRPSGEQETQYF	TGCGCCAGCAGCTTGCGTCCTAGCGGGGAACAAGAGACCCAGTACTTC
NA	TRBV7-9	NA	TRBJ2-2	15	CSSFPGRENTGELFF	TGTTCCAGCTTCCCGGGCAGGGAGAACACCGGGGAGCTGTTTTTT
TRBD1	TRBV28	NA	TRBJ1-3	16	CASSSGGPISGNTIYF	TGTGCCAGCAGTTCAGGGGGCCCCATCTCTGGAAACACCATATATTTT
TRBD2	TRBV5-1	NA	TRBJ2-1	17	CASSPMTSGGTGNEQFF	TGCGCCAGCAGCCCAATGACTAGCGGGGGGACTGGGAATGAGCAGTTCTTC
TRBD2	TRBV30	NA	TRBJ2-5	14	CAWKGGTSGETQYF	TGTGCCTGGAAAGGCGGGACTAGCGGGGAGACCCAGTACTTC
NA	TRBV18	NA	TRBJ1-4	16	CASSPIPVTTNEKLFF	TGTGCCAGCTCACCAATCCCCGTAACAACTAATGAAAAACTGTTTTTT
TRBD1	TRBV7-9	NA	TRBJ1-1	13	CASSPGTGAEAFF	TGTGCCAGCAGCCCAGGGACAGGGGCTGAAGCTTTCTTT
TRBD1	TRBV19	many	TRBJ2-7	14	CASSTGGLSYEQYF	TGTGCCAGTAGTACAGGGGGCCTTTCCTACGAGCAGTACTTC
NA	TRBV28	NA	TRBJ1-5	12	CASSSGIGPQHF	TGTGCCAGCAGTTCAGGGATTGGGCCCCAGCATTTT
TRBD1	TRBV4-1	NA	TRBJ1-4	18	CASSQDGSGTATNEKLFF	TGCGCCAGCAGCCAAGATGGGTCGGGGACAGCAACTAATGAAAAACTGTTTTTT
TRBD2	TRBV4-2	NA	TRBJ2-1	20	CASSQAQGLAGGAGYNEQFF	TGTGCCAGCAGCCAAGCCCAAGGACTAGCGGGAGGAGCGGGTTACAATGAGCAGTTCTTC
NA	TRBV7-9	NA	TRBJ2-3	13	CASSPSRADTQYF	TGTGCCAGCAGCCCAAGCAGGGCAGATACGCAGTATTTT
NA	TRBV4-3	NA	TRBJ2-7	16	CASSQDTADTTYEQYF	TGCGCCAGCAGCCAAGATACTGCGGACACGACCTACGAGCAGTACTTC
TRBD1	TRBV4-1	NA	TRBJ1-5	16	CASSHPGTGRAQPQHF	TGCGCCAGCAGCCACCCCGGGACAGGGAGGGCTCAGCCCCAGCATTTT
NA	TRBV30	NA	TRBJ2-7	13	CAWTGRKTYEQYF	TGTGCCTGGACGGGTAGGAAGACCTACGAGCAGTACTTC
TRBD1	TRBV7-9	NA	TRBJ2-1	16	CASSVTTGASYNEQFF	TGTGCCAGCAGTGTAACGACAGGGGCCTCCTACAATGAGCAGTTCTTC
NA	TRBV6-5	NA	TRBJ1-1	15	CASRRQGITNTEAFF	TGTGCCAGCAGGAGGCAGGGGATCACGAACACTGAAGCTTTCTTT
TRBD1	TRBV5-1	NA	TRBJ2-7	12	CASRDSSYEQYF	TGCGCCAGCCGGGACAGCTCCTACGAGCAGTACTTC
NA	TRBV7-2	NA	TRBJ1-5	14	CASSLEQGNQPQHF	TGTGCCAGCAGCTTAGAGCAGGGCAATCAGCCCCAGCATTTT
NA	TRBV29-1	NA	TRBJ1-2	14	CSVRDILVSYGYTF	TGCAGCGTTAGGGACATCCTCGTTAGCTATGGCTACACCTTC
NA	TRBV5-1	NA	TRBJ2-7	15	CASSFRDTTIYEQYF	TGCGCCAGCAGCTTTAGGGACACGACCATCTACGAGCAGTACTTC